These 25 T cell receptor beta chains originate from one sample sequenced in a study of cytomegalovirus exposure and HLA in healthy donors. TCRdb's table, derived via immunoSEQ multiplex PCR, lists solely in-frame clones and lacks some. The data hold about 220,000 clones, with roughly 84% observed a single time. Specimen: PBMCs. These receptors were collected from a woman between 25 and 40 years old in good health and CMV-seropositive.

The chain links TRBV6-5 to TRBJ1-4, with D perhaps matching TRBD1 (5 bases). Germline values: CDR1 MNHEY, CDR2 SVGAGI. The CDR3 runs to 14 residues. V was pared by 2 bases and J by 4 bases, with 8 bases between. The CDR3 bases are TGTGCCAGCAGTTACGGTCAGGGTAATGAAAAACTGTTTTTT. Translating it yields CASSYGQGNEKLFF.

The chain joins TRBV27 to TRBJ1-2, with 9 bases aligning to TRBD1. Per the germline V gene, CDR1 is MNHEY and CDR2 is SMNVEV (reference sequence). V lost 2 bases to trimming and J lost 2 bases; unmatched junction nucleotides: 6. The CDR3 is 16 amino acids. This CDR3 reads CASSLTGTGLNYGYTF. Here the CDR3 DNA reads TGTGCCAGCAGTTTAACCGGGACAGGGCTCAACTATGGCTACACCTTC.

This clone occurred once. This rearrangement joins TRBV27 to TRBJ2-1; TRBD2 might be the D (6 bases). The germline V gene encodes CDR1 MNHEY and CDR2 SMNVEV (reference sequence). CDR3 size: 13 residues. V was clipped by 5 bases and J by 4 bases, with 9 bases between them. CDR3 protein: CASSTTSYNEQFF. Written as DNA, the CDR3 is TGTGCCAGCAGTACGACTAGTTACAATGAGCAGTTCTTC.

In nucleotides, the CDR3 is TGTGCCAGCAGCTCTCCCGGGACAGGGGGCAATAGGTTAGAGCAGTTCTTC. It is translated as CASSSPGTGGNRLEQFF. This chain joins TRBV7-2 and TRBJ2-1; 12 bases map to TRBD1. CDR1 and CDR2 (germline): SGHTA, FQGNSA. The CDR3 is 17 amino acids. The J segment lost 10 bases and the V segment lost 4 bases, leaving 14 bases of the junction unmatched.

The chain has TRBV6-1 and TRBJ2-3; D is unclear. Germline values: CDR1 MNHNS, CDR2 SASEGT. The germline V and J ends were trimmed by 2 bases and 2 bases, with 14 bases remaining between them. This CDR3 region has 16 residues. CDR3 nucleotides: TGTGCCAGCAGTGAATCCCCTCATCCATACACAGATACGCAGTATTTT. Amino acids: CASSESPHPYTDTQYF.

The chain combines TRBV11-2 with TRBJ2-4, with 7 positions matching TRBD1. Germline lookup yields CDR1 SGHAT and CDR2 FQNNGV. The CDR3 contains 16 residues. Losses at the gene ends were 3 bases for V and 0 bases for J; bases not matched to a gene: 5. Here the CDR3 reads CASSFTGALAKNIQYF. CDR3 in DNA: TGTGCCAGCAGCTTCACAGGGGCACTAGCCAAAAACATTCAGTACTTC.

This clone was recorded only once. This chain links TRBV9 with TRBJ2-7; D is perhaps TRBD1 or TRBD2 (5 bases each). V was clipped by 0 bases and J by 4 bases, with 14 bases between them. Germline CDR1 and CDR2: SGDLS and YYNGEE. The CDR3 extends over 15 amino acids. Here the CDR3 reads CASSVGGSSRYEQYF. Written as DNA, the CDR3 is TGTGCCAGCAGCGTAGGGGGGTCTTCGCGGTACGAGCAGTACTTC.

In regard to this clone: Sequence at one end of the junction differs from germline and may be a read error. V usage is TRBV10-1 and J usage is TRBJ1-2, with 7 bases that match TRBD1. This CDR3 has 12 residues. The germline gives CDR1 WNHNN, CDR2 SYGVQD (reference sequence). The CDR3 nucleotides are TGCGCCAGCAGTGGCCGGGACAGCGGTCTCTCCTTC. Residues: CASSGRDSGLSF.

This clone appeared once. The CDR3 bases are TGTGCCAGCTCACCACAGGAGGCCTCTGGGGCCAACGTCCTGACTTTC. Residues: CASSPQEASGANVLTF. The J gene is TRBJ2-6, the V gene TRBV18; possible D gene TRBD2, 5 bases. The CDR3 contains 16 residues. V lost 1 base and J 0 bases, leaving 7 bases between the germline ends. The germline gives CDR1 KGHSH, CDR2 LQKENI.

V and J are TRBV29-1 and TRBJ2-3; 11 bases fit TRBD2. This CDR3 region has 15 residues. Germline-derived CDR1 and CDR2 are SQVTM and ANQGSEA. V shed 6 bases and J 7 bases; nucleotides not matched to a gene: 12. CDR3 sequence (DNA): TGCAGCGTCTCTTCACTAGCGGGAGTAGGAAATACGCAGTATTTT. It translates to CSVSSLAGVGNTQYF.

This clone showed up just once. This rearrangement joins TRBV18 to TRBJ1-1; D gene ambiguous. Per the germline V gene, CDR1 is KGHSH and CDR2 is LQKENI. V was cut by 4 bases and J by 7 bases, with 10 bases left in between. There are 12 residues in the CDR3. This CDR3 reads CASSRARDEAFF. DNA for the CDR3: TGTGCCAGCTCACGGGCTAGGGATGAAGCTTTCTTT.

The V call is TRBV5-4, the J call TRBJ2-7; D is ambiguous. CDR1 is SGHNT and CDR2 is YYREEE in the germline V gene (reference sequence). V was shortened by 3 bases and J by 3 bases, with 7 bases between the two germline ends. The CDR3 sequence is 12 residues long. The CDR3 is CASSYDHYEQYF. As DNA, the CDR3 is TGTGCCAGCAGCTATGACCACTACGAGCAGTACTTC.

The chain's CDR3 is CASQSPQGYTEAFF. CDR3 bases: TGTGCCAGCCAGTCCCCACAGGGGTACACTGAAGCTTTCTTT. The chain uses TRBV2 and TRBJ1-1; 7 bases are shared with TRBD1. Germline assignment: CDR1 SNHLY and CDR2 FYNNEI. CDR3 length equals 14 residues. V trimming: 8 bases; J trimming: 3 bases; junction bases outside the gene matches: 9.

The chain recombines TRBV28 with TRBJ1-2; 8 positions agree with TRBD1. Germline values: CDR1 MDHEN, CDR2 SYDVKM. Trimming at V came to 6 bases and at J to 4 bases, leaving 4 bases not matched to a gene. This CDR3 contains 13 residues. CDR3 region: CASRAGTGYGYTF. CDR3 DNA sequence: TGTGCCAGCAGGGCCGGGACAGGCTATGGCTACACCTTC.

This chain uses TRBV2 with TRBJ1-2; D call uncertain. Germline V lookup: CDR1 SNHLY, CDR2 FYNNEI. The CDR3 consists of 13 residues. Trimming cost V 6 bases and J 2 bases, with 10 bases left between them. The CDR3 region is CASRGNLNYGYTF. CDR3 DNA: TGTGCCAGCAGGGGAAACTTGAACTATGGCTACACCTTC.

This rearrangement joins TRBV28 to TRBJ1-5; D unresolved. The CDR3 is 13 residues long. V dropped 2 bases and J dropped 7 bases, with 9 bases sitting between them. The germline CDR1 and CDR2 sequences are MDHEN and SYDVKM. The CDR3 loop reads CASSLSSQQPQHF. The CDR3 DNA is TGTGCCAGCAGTTTAAGCAGCCAACAGCCCCAGCATTTT.

The chain recombines TRBV18 with TRBJ1-3, with 7 bases matching TRBD1. The CDR3 loop spans 16 amino acids. The V gene end was trimmed by 0 bases and the J gene end by 2 bases; junction bases not matched to a gene: 4. Germline V lookup: CDR1 KGHSH, CDR2 LQKENI. DNA for the CDR3: TGTGCCAGCTCACCACCTACAGGGGCGGCTGGAAACACCATATATTTT. This codes for CASSPPTGAAGNTIYF.

The chain recombines TRBV4-1 with TRBJ2-1; 12 bases match TRBD1. The junction had 6 bases not matched to a gene; V was cut back by 5 bases and J by 4 bases. The CDR3 is made up of 16 amino acids. CDR1 is MGHRA, CDR2 YSYEKL, per germline. The CDR3 DNA reads TGCGCCAGCAGCGGACGGGACAGGGGGCGGTACAATGAGCAGTTCTTC. It encodes CASSGRDRGRYNEQFF.

The chain links TRBV6-1 to TRBJ1-1; D not certain. This CDR3 is built from 17 residues. Germline V lookup: CDR1 MNHNS, CDR2 SASEGT. The V gene lost 2 bases and the J gene lost 1 base, with 17 bases spanning the gap. CDR3 region: CASSERRAANTNTEAFF. CDR3 coding DNA: TGTGCCAGCAGTGAACGGCGTGCGGCGAACACGAACACTGAAGCTTTCTTT.

This clone has a single count. V and J are TRBV30 and TRBJ1-1, with 7 positions matching TRBD1. Germline lookup yields CDR1 GTSNPN and CDR2 SVGIG (reference sequence). V lost 0 bases to trimming and J lost 0 bases; unmatched junction nucleotides: 10. This CDR3 comprises 17 residues. The CDR3 DNA reads TGTGCCTGGAGTGTACCAGAAGGGGGCCGGCTGAACACTGAAGCTTTCTTT. It is translated as CAWSVPEGGRLNTEAFF.

The V gene is TRBV2, the J gene TRBJ1-1; possible D gene TRBD1, 5 bases. Germline CDR1 SNHLY, CDR2 FYNNEI. Trimming pared 2 bases from V and 2 bases from J, leaving 12 bases between. CDR3 size: 15 residues. DNA of the CDR3: TGTGCCAGCAGTGAAAGAGAAGGGGCAAACACTGAAGCTTTCTTT. Translation: CASSEREGANTEAFF.

The gene calls are TRBV27 and TRBJ2-3; 7 bases are a match to TRBD1. CDR1 is MNHEY and CDR2 is SMNVEV in the germline V gene (reference sequence). With V trimmed by 4 bases and J by 8 bases, 3 bases remained unmatched. This CDR3 spans 12 amino acids. The CDR3 sequence: CASSSTGLTQYF. The DNA for the CDR3 is TGTGCCAGCAGTTCGACAGGGCTTACGCAGTATTTT.

The rearrangement uses TRBV20-1 and TRBJ2-1; D not certain. CDR1 is DFQATT and CDR2 is SNEGSKA in the germline V gene (reference sequence). Trimming left V 0 bases short and J 10 bases short, with 4 bases between. CDR3 size: 10 residues. The CDR3 region is CSAREGEQFF. In DNA form, the CDR3 reads TGCAGTGCTAGAGAAGGAGAGCAGTTCTTC.

The rearrangement joins TRBV12-2 to TRBJ2-7; whether TRBD2, the table's D call, matches the DNA was not checked. TRBV12-2 is listed as a pseudogene. The CDR3 is 14 residues long. The CDR3 nucleotides are TGTGCAAGTCGCTTAGGGACTAGCGACTACGAGCAGTACTTC. Residues: CASRLGTSDYEQYF.

V is TRBV7-3 and J is TRBJ2-1; D unresolved. Trimming took 5 bases from V and 0 from J, leaving 11 bases between them. The CDR3 has 15 amino acids. The germline V gene has CDR1 SGHTA and CDR2 FQGTGA. CDR3: CASSAAKSSYNEQFF. CDR3 coding DNA: TGTGCCAGCAGCGCGGCTAAGAGCTCCTACAATGAGCAGTTCTTC.